A selection of T cell receptor beta chains follows, all from one sample in a study of response to subunit inactivated influenza vaccine. TCRdb reanalysed the RT-PCR reads using MiXCR and keeps one entry per CDR3 protein. This table holds fewer than 600,000 distinct CDR3 sequences, around 7.9% found once. The specimen was PBMCs from blood, collected 23 to 25 months after vaccination. Receptors were obtained from a man aged 50-75 years who received an inactivated influenza vaccine. The CDR3 runs from the conserved cysteine through the conserved F or W. D genes are given only for firm matches. Clone sizes are given selectively: once, few, many, or a class where the clone is expanded.

>TRBD2|TRBJ2-7|many|TRBV28
TGTGCCAGCAGTACCCTTTGGCGGGAGAGTTACGAGCAGTACTTC
CASSTLWRESYEQYF
>-|TRBJ2-3|many|TRBV29-1
TGCAGCGCAAACGGCGGCGCAAGGGCCTCAGATACGCAGTATTTT
CSANGGARASDTQYF
>-|TRBJ1-2|once|TRBV2
TGTGCCAGCAGTGAGGGGGGGCGCGGCTATGGCTACACCTTC
CASSEGGRGYGYTF
>-|TRBJ2-1|many|TRBV2
TGTGCCAGCAGTGAAAGGTTAGGGAACGAGCAGTTCTTC
CASSERLGNEQFF
>-|TRBJ2-1|many|TRBV20-1
TGCAGTGCTAGTAAGGATGCTAGCTCCTACAATGAGCAGTTCTTC
CSASKDASSYNEQFF
>TRBD2|TRBJ2-1|few|TRBV20-1
TGCAGTGCTAGACCTATAGCGGGAGGCATCAATGAGCAGTTCTTC
CSARPIAGGINEQFF
>-|TRBJ2-5|few|TRBV3-1
TGTGCCAGCAGCCCAGAGGGTGTGACCCAGTACTTC
CASSPEGVTQYF
>-|TRBJ2-1|-|TRBV5-1
TGCGCCAGCAGCTTGGTAGGATACCAACACCATGAGCAGTTCTTC
CASSLVGYQHHEQFF
>-|TRBJ2-7|few|TRBV4-2
TGTGCCAGCAGCCAAGAGGCGGGGGACAGTAGGCTCGAGCAGTACTTC
CASSQEAGDSRLEQYF
>-|TRBJ2-7|few|TRBV4-1
TGCGCCAGCAGCCAAGAGTCAGGGTGGAGCTCCTACGAGCAGTACTTC
CASSQESGWSSYEQYF
>TRBD2|TRBJ2-1|-|TRBV20-1
TGCAGTGCTAGCTTGGCTAGCGGCCTCGGAAGCAATGAGCAGTTCTTC
CSASLASGLGSNEQFF
>TRBD2|TRBJ2-5|-|TRBV20-1
TGCAGTGCTATAGATCCGGGACTAGCAGGCGAGACCCAGTACTTC
CSAIDPGLAGETQYF
>-|TRBJ2-6|many|TRBV7-6
TGTGCCAGCAGCTCCTTGCCCGAGACAGGACTACTTATCTCTGGGGCCAACGTCCTGACTTTC
CASSSLPETGLLISGANVLTF
>TRBD1|TRBJ1-1|few|TRBV29-1
TGCAGCGTTGGGGGGACAGGGGCGGGTATCACTGAAGCTTTCTTT
CSVGGTGAGITEAFF
>-|TRBJ2-5|-|TRBV3-1
TGTGCCAGCAGCTCAAGCCCGGGGTCCCAAGAGACCCAGTACTTC
CASSSSPGSQETQYF
>-|TRBJ2-3|many|TRBV4-3
TGCGCCAGCAGCCAAGGGGACACCCTCAGCACAGATACGCAGTATTTT
CASSQGDTLSTDTQYF
>-|TRBJ2-7|few|TRBV5-1
TGCGCCAGCAGCTTAGAGGAGGGCTGGCACGAGCAGTACTTC
CASSLEEGWHEQYF
>TRBD2|TRBJ2-3|-|TRBV12-3/TRBV12-4
TGTGCCAGCAGTTTTACGGGAGGTCAGTGGTATTTT
CASSFTGGQWYF
>-|TRBJ2-1|-|TRBV20-1
TGCAGTGCCACCTATGCTGGGACGGTAAGAAACAATGAGCAGTTCTTC
CSATYAGTVRNNEQFF
>TRBD1|TRBJ1-1|many|TRBV11-3
TGTGCCAGCAGCGGCCAAGGGGGCAGCGCTGAAGCTTTCTTT
CASSGQGGSAEAFF
>-|TRBJ2-7|many|TRBV11-2
TGTGCCAGCAGCACGCCCGGACACCGCGGCCATTACGAGCAGTACTTC
CASSTPGHRGHYEQYF
>TRBD2|TRBJ2-1|few|TRBV11-2
TGTGCCAGCAGCTTAGATAATTTGGCGGGAGGTAATGAGCAGTTCTTC
CASSLDNLAGGNEQFF
>TRBD1|TRBJ2-1|few|TRBV5-1
TGCGCCAGCAGCTTAGGCAGGGGGCTTAAGGCCTCCAATGAGCAGTTCTTC
CASSLGRGLKASNEQFF